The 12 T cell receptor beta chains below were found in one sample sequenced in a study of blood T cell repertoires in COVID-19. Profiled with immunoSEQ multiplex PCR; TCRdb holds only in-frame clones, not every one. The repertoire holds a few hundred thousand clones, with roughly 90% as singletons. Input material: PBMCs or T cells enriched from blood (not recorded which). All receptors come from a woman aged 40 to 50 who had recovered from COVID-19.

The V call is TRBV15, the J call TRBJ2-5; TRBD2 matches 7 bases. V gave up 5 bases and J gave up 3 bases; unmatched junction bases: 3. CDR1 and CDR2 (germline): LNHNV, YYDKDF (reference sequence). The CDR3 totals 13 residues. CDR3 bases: TGTGCCACCAGCTTAGGACTAGAAGAGACCCAGTACTTC. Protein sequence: CATSLGLEETQYF. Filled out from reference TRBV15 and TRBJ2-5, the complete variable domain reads DAMVIQNPRYQVTQFGKPVTLSCSQTLNHNVMYWYQQKSSQAPKLLFHYYDKDFNNEADTPDNFQSRRPNTSFCFLDIRSPGLGDTAMYLCATSLGLEETQYFGPGTRLLVL.

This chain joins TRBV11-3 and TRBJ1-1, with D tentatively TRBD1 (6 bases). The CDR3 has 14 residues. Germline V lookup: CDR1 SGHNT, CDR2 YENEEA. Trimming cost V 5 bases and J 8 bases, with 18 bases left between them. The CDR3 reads CASSRQGGGLEAFF. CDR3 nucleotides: TGTGCCAGCAGCCGCCAAGGGGGGGGGCTAGAAGCTTTCTTT.

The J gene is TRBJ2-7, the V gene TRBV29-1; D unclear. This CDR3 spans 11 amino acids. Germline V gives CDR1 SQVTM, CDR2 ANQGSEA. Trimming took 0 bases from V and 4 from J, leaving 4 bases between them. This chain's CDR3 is CSVEDKYEQYF. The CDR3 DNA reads TGCAGCGTTGAAGATAAATACGAGCAGTACTTC.

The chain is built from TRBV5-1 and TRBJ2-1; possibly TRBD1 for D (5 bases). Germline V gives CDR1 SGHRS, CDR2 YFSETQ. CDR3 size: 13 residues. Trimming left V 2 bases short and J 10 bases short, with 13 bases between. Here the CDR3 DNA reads TGCGCCAGCAGCTTTCCTTGGGGCGAAGAGCAGTTCTTC. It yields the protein CASSFPWGEEQFF.

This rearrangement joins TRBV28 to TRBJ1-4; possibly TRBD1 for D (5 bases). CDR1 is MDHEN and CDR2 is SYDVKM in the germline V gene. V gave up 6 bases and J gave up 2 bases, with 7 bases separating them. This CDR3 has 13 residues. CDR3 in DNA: TGTGCCAGCAGGGGGGGTACTAATGAAAAACTGTTTTTT. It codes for CASRGGTNEKLFF.

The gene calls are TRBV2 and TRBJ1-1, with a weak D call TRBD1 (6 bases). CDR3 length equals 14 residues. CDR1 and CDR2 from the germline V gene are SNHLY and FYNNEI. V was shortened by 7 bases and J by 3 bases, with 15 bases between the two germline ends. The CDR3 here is CASKGGPRDTEAFF. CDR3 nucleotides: TGTGCCAGCAAGGGGGGGCCCCGGGACACTGAAGCTTTCTTT.

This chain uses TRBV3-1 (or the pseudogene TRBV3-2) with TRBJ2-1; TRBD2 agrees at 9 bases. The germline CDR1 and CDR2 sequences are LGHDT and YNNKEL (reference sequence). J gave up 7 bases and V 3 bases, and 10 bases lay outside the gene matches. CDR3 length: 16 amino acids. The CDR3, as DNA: TGTGCCAGCAGCCAGCGACTGGCGGGAGGGGTTAATGAGCAGTTCTTC. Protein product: CASSQRLAGGVNEQFF.

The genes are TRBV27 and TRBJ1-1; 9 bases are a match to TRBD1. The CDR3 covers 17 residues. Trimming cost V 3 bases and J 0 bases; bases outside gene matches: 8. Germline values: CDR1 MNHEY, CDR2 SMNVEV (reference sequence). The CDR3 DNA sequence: TGTGCCAGCAGTTTTGGGGTAGGACAGGGGATGAACACTGAAGCTTTCTTT. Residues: CASSFGVGQGMNTEAFF.

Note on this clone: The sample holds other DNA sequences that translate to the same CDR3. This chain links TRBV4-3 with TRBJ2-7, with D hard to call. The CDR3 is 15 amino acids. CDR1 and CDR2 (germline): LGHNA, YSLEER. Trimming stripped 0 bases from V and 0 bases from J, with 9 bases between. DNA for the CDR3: TGCGCCAGCAGCCAAGATCGTGGCCGCTCCTACGAGCAGTACTTC. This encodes CASSQDRGRSYEQYF.

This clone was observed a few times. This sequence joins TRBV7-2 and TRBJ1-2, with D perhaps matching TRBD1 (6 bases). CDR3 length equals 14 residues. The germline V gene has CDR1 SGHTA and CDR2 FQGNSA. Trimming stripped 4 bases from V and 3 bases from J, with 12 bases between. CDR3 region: CASSYRVNDYGYTF. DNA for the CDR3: TGTGCCAGCAGCTACAGGGTTAACGACTATGGCTACACCTTC. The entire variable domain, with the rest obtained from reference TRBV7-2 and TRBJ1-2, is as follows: GAGVSQSPSNKVTEKGKDVELRCDPISGHTALYWYRQSLGQGLEFLIYFQGNSAPDKSGLPSDRFSAERTGGSVSTLTIQRTQQEDSAVYLCASSYRVNDYGYTFGSGTRLTVV.

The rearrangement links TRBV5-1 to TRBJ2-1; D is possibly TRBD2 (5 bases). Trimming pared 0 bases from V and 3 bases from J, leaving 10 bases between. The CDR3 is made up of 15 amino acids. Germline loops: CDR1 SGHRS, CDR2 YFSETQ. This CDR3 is CASSLGAGIYNEQFF. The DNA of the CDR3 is TGCGCCAGCAGCTTGGGTGCCGGGATCTACAATGAGCAGTTCTTC.

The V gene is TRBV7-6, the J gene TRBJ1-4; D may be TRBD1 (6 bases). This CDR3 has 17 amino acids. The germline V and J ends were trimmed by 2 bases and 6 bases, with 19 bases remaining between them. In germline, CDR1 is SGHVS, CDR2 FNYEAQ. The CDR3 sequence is CASSLRGGRGSDEKLFF. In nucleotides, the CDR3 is TGTGCCAGCAGCTTACGCGGGGGGCGCGGGTCGGATGAAAAACTGTTTTTT.